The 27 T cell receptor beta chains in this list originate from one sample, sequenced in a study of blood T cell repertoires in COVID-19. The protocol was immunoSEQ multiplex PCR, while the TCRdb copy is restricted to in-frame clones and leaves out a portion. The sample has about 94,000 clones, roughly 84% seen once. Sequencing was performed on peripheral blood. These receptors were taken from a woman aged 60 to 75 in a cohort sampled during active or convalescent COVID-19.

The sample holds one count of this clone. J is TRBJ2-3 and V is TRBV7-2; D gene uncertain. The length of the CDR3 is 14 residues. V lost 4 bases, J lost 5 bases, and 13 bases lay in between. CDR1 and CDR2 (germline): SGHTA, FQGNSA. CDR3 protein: CASSSSGPVDTQYF. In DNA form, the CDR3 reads TGTGCCAGCAGCTCGAGTGGGCCGGTAGATACGCAGTATTTT. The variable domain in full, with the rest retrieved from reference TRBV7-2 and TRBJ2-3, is GAGVSQSPSNKVTEKGKDVELRCDPISGHTALYWYRQSLGQGLEFLIYFQGNSAPDKSGLPSDRFSAERTGGSVSTLTIQRTQQEDSAVYLCASSSSGPVDTQYFGPGTRLTVL.

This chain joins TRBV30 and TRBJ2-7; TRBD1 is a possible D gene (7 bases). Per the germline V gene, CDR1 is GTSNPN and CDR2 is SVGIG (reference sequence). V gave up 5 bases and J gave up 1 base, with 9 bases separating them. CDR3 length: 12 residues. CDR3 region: CAWAGQSYEQYF. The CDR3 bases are TGTGCCTGGGCGGGACAGTCCTACGAGCAGTACTTC. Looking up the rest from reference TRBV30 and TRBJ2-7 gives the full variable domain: SQTIHQWPATLVQPVGSPLSLECTVEGTSNPNLYWYRQAAGRGLQLLFYSVGIGQISSEVPQNLSASRPQDRQFILSSKKLLLSDSGFYLCAWAGQSYEQYFGPGTRLTVT.

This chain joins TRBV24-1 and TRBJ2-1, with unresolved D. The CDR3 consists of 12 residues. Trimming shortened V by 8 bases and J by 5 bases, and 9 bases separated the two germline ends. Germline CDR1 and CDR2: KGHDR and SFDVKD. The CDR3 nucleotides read TGTGCCACCACAGGTCGGCACAATGAGCAGTTCTTC. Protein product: CATTGRHNEQFF.

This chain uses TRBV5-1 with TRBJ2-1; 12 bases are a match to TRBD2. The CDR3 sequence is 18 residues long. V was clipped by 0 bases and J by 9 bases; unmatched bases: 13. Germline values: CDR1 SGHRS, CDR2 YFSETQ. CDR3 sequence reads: CASSLVPSGRGPQAEQFF. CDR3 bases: TGCGCCAGCAGCTTGGTCCCTAGCGGGAGGGGACCCCAGGCTGAGCAGTTCTTC.

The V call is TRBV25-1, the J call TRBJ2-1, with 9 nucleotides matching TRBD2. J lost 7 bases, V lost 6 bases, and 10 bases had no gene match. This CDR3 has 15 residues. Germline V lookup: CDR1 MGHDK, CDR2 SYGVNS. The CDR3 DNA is TGTGCCAGCAGGGACGTAGCGGGAGATATAAATGAGCAGTTCTTC. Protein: CASRDVAGDINEQFF.

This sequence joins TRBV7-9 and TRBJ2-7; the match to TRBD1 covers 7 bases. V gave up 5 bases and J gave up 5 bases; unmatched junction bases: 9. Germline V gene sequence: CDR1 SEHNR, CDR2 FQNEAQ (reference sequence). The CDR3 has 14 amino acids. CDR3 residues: CASSRQGIIHEQYF. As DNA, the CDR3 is TGTGCCAGCAGCCGACAGGGAATCATCCACGAGCAGTACTTC.

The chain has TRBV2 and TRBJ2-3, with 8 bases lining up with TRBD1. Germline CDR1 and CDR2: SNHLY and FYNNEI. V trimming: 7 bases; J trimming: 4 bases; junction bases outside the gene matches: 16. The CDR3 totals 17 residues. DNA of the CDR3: TGTGCCAGCACCTTTGAACCACGACAGGGGAGGTCAGATACGCAGTATTTT. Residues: CASTFEPRQGRSDTQYF. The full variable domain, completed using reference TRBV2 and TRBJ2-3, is EPEVTQTPSHQVTQMGQEVILRCVPISNHLYFYWYRQILGQKVEFLVSFYNNEISEKSEIFDDQFSVERPDGSNFTLKIRSTKLEDSAMYFCASTFEPRQGRSDTQYFGPGTRLTVL.

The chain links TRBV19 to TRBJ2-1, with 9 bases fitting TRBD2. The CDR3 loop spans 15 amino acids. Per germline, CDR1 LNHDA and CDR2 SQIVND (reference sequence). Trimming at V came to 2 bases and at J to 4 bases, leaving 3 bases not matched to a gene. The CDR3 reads CASSISLAGYNEQFF. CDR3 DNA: TGTGCCAGTAGTATATCCCTAGCGGGATACAATGAGCAGTTCTTC.

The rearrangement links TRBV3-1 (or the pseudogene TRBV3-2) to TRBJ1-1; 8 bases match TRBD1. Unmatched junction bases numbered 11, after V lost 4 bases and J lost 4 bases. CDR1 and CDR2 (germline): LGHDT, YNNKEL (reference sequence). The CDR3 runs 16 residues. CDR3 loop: CASSPGTGIRGTEAFF. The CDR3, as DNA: TGTGCCAGCAGCCCGGGGACAGGTATCCGTGGCACTGAAGCTTTCTTT.

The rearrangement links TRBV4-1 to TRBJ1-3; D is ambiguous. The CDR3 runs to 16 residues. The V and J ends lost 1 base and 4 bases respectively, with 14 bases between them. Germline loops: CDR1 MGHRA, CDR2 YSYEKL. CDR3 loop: CASSQAGGTFGNTIYF. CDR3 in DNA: TGCGCCAGCAGCCAAGCCGGAGGAACATTCGGAAACACCATATATTTT.

In DNA, the CDR3 is TGTGCCAGCCAGTCAGGGGGCAGCCTTACTTACGAGCAGTACTTC. It yields the protein CASQSGGSLTYEQYF. The rearrangement links TRBV6-6 to TRBJ2-7; 8 positions match TRBD1. With 8 bases clipped from V and 4 bases from J, the junction kept 13 bases outside the gene matches. CDR3 length equals 15 residues. CDR1 is MNHNY, CDR2 SVGAGI, per germline (reference sequence).

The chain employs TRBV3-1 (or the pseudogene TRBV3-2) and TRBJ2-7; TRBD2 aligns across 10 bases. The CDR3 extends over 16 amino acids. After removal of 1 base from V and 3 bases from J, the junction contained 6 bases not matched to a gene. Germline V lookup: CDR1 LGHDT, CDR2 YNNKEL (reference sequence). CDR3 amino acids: CASSQVAGGFSYEQYF. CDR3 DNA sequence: TGTGCCAGCAGCCAAGTAGCGGGGGGCTTTAGCTACGAGCAGTACTTC.

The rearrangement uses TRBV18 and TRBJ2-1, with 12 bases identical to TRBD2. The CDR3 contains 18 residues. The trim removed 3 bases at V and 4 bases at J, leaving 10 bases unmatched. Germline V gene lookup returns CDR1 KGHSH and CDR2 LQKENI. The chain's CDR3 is CASSPRTGGLAGYNEQFF. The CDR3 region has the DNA TGTGCCAGCTCACCGCGGACCGGCGGACTAGCGGGGTACAATGAGCAGTTCTTC.

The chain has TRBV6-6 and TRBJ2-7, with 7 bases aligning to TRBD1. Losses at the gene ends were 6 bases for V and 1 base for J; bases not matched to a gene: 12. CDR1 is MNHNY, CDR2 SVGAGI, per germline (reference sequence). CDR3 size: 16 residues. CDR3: CASSSPRQGSSYEQYF. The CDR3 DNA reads TGTGCCAGCAGCTCCCCCAGACAGGGATCGTCCTACGAGCAGTACTTC.

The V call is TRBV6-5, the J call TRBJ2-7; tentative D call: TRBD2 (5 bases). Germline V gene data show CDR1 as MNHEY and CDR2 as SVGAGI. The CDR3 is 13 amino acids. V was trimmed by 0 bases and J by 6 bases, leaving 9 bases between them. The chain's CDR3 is CASSYSPSSEQYF. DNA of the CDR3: TGTGCCAGCAGTTACTCGCCTAGCAGCGAGCAGTACTTC.

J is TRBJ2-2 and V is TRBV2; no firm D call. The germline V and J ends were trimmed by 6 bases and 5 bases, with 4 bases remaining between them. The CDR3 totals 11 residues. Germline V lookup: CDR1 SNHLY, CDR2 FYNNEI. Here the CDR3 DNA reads TGTGCCAGCAGCCTTACCGGGGAGCTGTTTTTT. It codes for CASSLTGELFF.

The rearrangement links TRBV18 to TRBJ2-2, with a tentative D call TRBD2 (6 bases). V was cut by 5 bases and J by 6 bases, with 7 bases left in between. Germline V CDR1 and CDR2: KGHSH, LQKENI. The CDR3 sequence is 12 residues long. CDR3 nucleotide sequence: TGTGCCAGCTCATCGGGGGCCGGGGAGCTGTTTTTT. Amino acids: CASSSGAGELFF. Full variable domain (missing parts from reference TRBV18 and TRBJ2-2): NAGVMQNPRHLVRRRGQEARLRCSPMKGHSHVYWYRQLPEEGLKFMVYLQKENIIDESGMPKERFSAEFPKEGPSILRIQQVVRGDSAAYFCASSSGAGELFFGEGSRLTVL.

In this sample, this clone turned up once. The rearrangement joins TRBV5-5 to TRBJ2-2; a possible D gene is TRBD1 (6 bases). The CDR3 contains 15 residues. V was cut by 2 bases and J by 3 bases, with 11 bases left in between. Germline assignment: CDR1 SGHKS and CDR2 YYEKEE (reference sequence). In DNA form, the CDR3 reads TGTGCCAGCAGCTTCTGGGACACTTACACCGGGGAGCTGTTTTTT. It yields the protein CASSFWDTYTGELFF.

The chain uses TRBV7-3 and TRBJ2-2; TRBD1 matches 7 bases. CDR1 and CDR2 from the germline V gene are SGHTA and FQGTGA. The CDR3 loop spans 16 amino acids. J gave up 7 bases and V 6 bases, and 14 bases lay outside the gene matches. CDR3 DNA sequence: TGTGCCAGCAGTTCCTCATTTACAGGGGCTGGCGGGGAGCTGTTTTTT. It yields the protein CASSSSFTGAGGELFF.

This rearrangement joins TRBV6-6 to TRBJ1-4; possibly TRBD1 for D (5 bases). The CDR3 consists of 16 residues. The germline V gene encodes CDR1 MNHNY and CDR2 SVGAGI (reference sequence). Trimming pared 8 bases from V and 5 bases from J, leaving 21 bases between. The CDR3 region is CASSKPGDGANEKLFF. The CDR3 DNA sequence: TGTGCCAGCTCTAAGCCGGGGGACGGGGCGAATGAAAAACTGTTTTTT.

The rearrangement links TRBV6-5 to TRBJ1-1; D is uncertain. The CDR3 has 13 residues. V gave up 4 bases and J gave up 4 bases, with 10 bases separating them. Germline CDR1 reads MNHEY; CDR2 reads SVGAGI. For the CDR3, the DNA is TGTGCCAGCAGTTCCGGCGGCGGCACTGAAGCTTTCTTT. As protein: CASSSGGGTEAFF.

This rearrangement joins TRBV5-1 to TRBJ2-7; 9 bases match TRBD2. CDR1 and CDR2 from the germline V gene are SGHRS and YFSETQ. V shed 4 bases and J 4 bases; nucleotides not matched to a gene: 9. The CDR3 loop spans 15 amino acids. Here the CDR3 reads CASSLVAGAEYEQYF. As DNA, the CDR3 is TGCGCCAGCAGCCTCGTAGCGGGAGCTGAGTACGAGCAGTACTTC.

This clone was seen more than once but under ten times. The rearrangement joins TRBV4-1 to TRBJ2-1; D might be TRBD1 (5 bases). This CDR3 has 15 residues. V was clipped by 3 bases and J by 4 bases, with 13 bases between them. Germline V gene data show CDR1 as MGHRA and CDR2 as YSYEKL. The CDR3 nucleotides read TGCGCCAGCAGCCATGACGATGGGGCTTACAATGAGCAGTTCTTC. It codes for CASSHDDGAYNEQFF.

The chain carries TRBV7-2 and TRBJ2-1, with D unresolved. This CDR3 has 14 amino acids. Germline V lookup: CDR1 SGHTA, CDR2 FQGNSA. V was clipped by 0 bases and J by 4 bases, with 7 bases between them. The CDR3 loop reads CASSLAVSYNEQFF. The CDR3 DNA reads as TGTGCCAGCAGCTTAGCGGTCAGTTACAATGAGCAGTTCTTC.

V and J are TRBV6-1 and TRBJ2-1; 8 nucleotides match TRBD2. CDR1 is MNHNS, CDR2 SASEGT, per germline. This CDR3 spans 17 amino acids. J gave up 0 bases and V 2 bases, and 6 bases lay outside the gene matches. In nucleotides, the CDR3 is TGTGCCAGCAGTGAACAAGTTAGCGGGACCTCCTACAATGAGCAGTTCTTC. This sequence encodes CASSEQVSGTSYNEQFF.

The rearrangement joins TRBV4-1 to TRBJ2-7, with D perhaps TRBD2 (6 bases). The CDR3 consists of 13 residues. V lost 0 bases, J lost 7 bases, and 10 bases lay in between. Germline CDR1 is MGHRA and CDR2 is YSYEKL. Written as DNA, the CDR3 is TGCGCCAGCAGCCAAGAGATAGGGAGGGAGCAGTACTTC. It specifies CASSQEIGREQYF.

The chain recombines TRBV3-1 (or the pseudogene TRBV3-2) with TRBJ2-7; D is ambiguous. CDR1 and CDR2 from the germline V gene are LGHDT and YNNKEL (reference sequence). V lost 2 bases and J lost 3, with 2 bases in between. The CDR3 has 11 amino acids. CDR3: CASSQLYEQYF. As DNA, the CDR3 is TGTGCCAGCAGCCAACTCTACGAGCAGTACTTC.